These 25 T cell receptor beta chains share one sample of origin, sequenced in a study of early T cells in non-severe SARS-CoV-2 infection. TCRdb reanalysed the 5' RACE reads using MiXCR and keeps one entry per CDR3 protein. Here the sample spans around 86,000 distinct CDR3 sequences, roughly 14% being singletons. Sequenced sample: whole blood. The receptors shown here come from an adult who was a healthcare worker with PCR-confirmed SARS-CoV-2 infection or an uninfected control (not recorded which).

The V call is TRBV27, the J call TRBJ1-1; 9 nucleotides agree with TRBD1. V was clipped by 6 bases and J by 11 bases; unmatched bases: 4. Germline values: CDR1 MNHEY, CDR2 SMNVEV (reference sequence). The CDR3 runs 11 residues. The CDR3 spells CASSNRGPAFF. DNA for the CDR3: TGTGCCAGCAGCAACAGGGGGCCGGCTTTCTTT.

V gene TRBV4-2 combines with J gene TRBJ2-3, with TRBD2 identical over 8 bases. Germline V CDR1 and CDR2: LGHNA, YNFKEQ. Trimming removed 0 bases from V and 7 bases from J; junction bases left unmatched: 12. This CDR3 spans 17 amino acids. The CDR3 protein is CASSQDRTSNSRNTQYF. Written as DNA, the CDR3 is TGTGCCAGCAGCCAAGATAGGACTAGCAATTCCAGAAATACGCAGTATTTT.

As DNA, the CDR3 is TGTGCCATCAGTCAGGGGACAGGGGGACCATCCTACGAGCAGTACGTC. It specifies CAISQGTGGPSYEQYV. The rearrangement uses TRBV10-3 and TRBJ2-7; TRBD1 agrees at 11 bases. Trimming cost V 5 bases and J 1 base; bases outside gene matches: 7. Germline CDR1 is ENHRY and CDR2 is SYGVKD. The CDR3 length is 16 residues.

This clonotype has ten or more counts. This chain links TRBV6-6 with TRBJ2-5; 7 nucleotides match TRBD1. The V gene's germline CDR1 is MNHNY and CDR2 SVGAGI (reference sequence). After removal of 2 bases from V and 1 base from J, the junction contained 4 bases not matched to a gene. The CDR3 consists of 15 residues. The CDR3 sequence: CASSYGRGFQETQYF. CDR3 DNA: TGTGCCAGCAGTTACGGCAGGGGGTTCCAAGAGACCCAGTACTTC.

This clonotype was counted only a few times. The J gene is TRBJ2-1, the V gene TRBV29-1; D gene uncertain. In germline, CDR1 is SQVTM, CDR2 ANQGSEA. The CDR3 contains 14 residues. V lost 3 bases and J 0 bases, leaving 9 bases between the germline ends. The DNA of the CDR3 is TGCAGCGTTGAGGGCAGGAGCTCCTACAATGAGCAGTTCTTC. It encodes CSVEGRSSYNEQFF.

This rearrangement joins TRBV7-3 to TRBJ2-5; D might be TRBD1 (5 bases). From germline, CDR1 is SGHTA and CDR2 FQGTGA. The ends were cut back, 5 bases at V and 4 bases at J, with 20 bases in the middle. This CDR3 is built from 16 residues. CDR3 DNA: TGTGCCAGCAGCGCCAATGGACGAGTCCAGGGAGAGACCCAGTACTTC. Its protein is CASSANGRVQGETQYF.

The chain links TRBV15 to TRBJ1-5; weak D call: TRBD1 (6 bases). The V and J ends lost 0 bases and 2 bases respectively, with 14 bases between them. The CDR3 contains 17 residues. In germline, CDR1 is LNHNV, CDR2 YYDKDF (reference sequence). The CDR3 spells CATSRDWGAGGNQPQHF. In DNA, the CDR3 is TGTGCCACCAGCAGAGATTGGGGCGCAGGGGGCAATCAGCCCCAGCATTTT.

This clonotype has only a few counts. The genes are TRBV5-4 and TRBJ2-5; D remains ambiguous. The germline CDR1 and CDR2 sequences are SGHNT and YYREEE (reference sequence). Trimming stripped 7 bases from V and 4 bases from J, with 14 bases between. This CDR3 spans 13 amino acids. CDR3 in DNA: TGTGCCAGCGGTTTGGCAGGATTAGAGACCCAGTACTTC. Translating gives CASGLAGLETQYF.

This clonotype was seen a handful of times. V and J are TRBV7-2 and TRBJ1-2, with D possibly TRBD1 on 5 matching bases. Germline lookup yields CDR1 SGHTA and CDR2 FQGNSA. Between the trimmed V and J ends, which lost 6 bases and 8 bases, there was a span of 19 bases. The CDR3 sequence is 14 residues long. The CDR3 spells CASRKEGALGGYTF. As DNA, the CDR3 is TGTGCCAGCAGAAAAGAAGGGGCGCTGGGCGGCTACACCTTC. Supplemented by reference TRBV7-2 and TRBJ1-2, the full variable domain reads GAGVSQSPSNKVTEKGKDVELRCDPISGHTALYWYRQSLGQGLEFLIYFQGNSAPDKSGLPSDRFSAERTGGSVSTLTIQRTQQEDSAVYLCASRKEGALGGYTFGSGTRLTVV.

The chain has TRBV27 and TRBJ1-1, with 7 positions matching TRBD1. CDR1 and CDR2 (germline): MNHEY, SMNVEV (reference sequence). This CDR3 is 13 amino acids long. V lost 6 bases, J lost 5 bases, and 6 bases stayed unmatched. This CDR3 is CASSPTGWTEAFF. The CDR3 DNA follows: TGTGCCAGCAGCCCGACAGGGTGGACTGAAGCTTTCTTT.

This clonotype has more than one count but fewer than ten. The chain links TRBV6-5 to TRBJ1-6, with 8 bases identical to TRBD1. The V gene end was trimmed by 5 bases and the J gene end by 6 bases; junction bases not matched to a gene: 6. Germline-derived CDR1 and CDR2 are MNHEY and SVGAGI. The CDR3 consists of 15 residues. For the CDR3, the DNA is TGTGCCAGCAGTCAAGACAGGGGTGGTAATTCACCCCTCCACTTT. Residues: CASSQDRGGNSPLHF.

With regard to this clonotype: An end of the junction does not agree with germline; a read error may underlie this. The CDR3 nucleotides are TGCGCCAGCAGTTTCGGGGGCGATTCACCGATTTTC. As protein: CASSFGGDSPIF. This chain connects TRBV10-1 to TRBJ2-1; D tentatively fits TRBD1 or TRBD2 (6 bases each). CDR1 and CDR2 from the germline V gene are WNHNN and SYGVQD (reference sequence). The CDR3 runs 12 residues.

This clonotype was observed a few times. This rearrangement joins TRBV9 to TRBJ2-5; D uncertain. The CDR3 sequence is 14 residues long. The germline V gene has CDR1 SGDLS and CDR2 YYNGEE. V was shortened by 2 bases and J by 5 bases, with 13 bases between the two germline ends. The CDR3 DNA reads TGTGCCAGCAGCGTGAGTTTTGTCGGCGAGACCCAGTACTTC. The encoded protein is CASSVSFVGETQYF.

The genes are TRBV2 and TRBJ1-6; tentatively, D is TRBD1 (5 bases). The V end lost 6 bases, the J end lost 5 bases, and 11 bases lay between the germline ends. This CDR3 has 14 residues. CDR1 is SNHLY, CDR2 FYNNEI, per germline. The CDR3 region is CASSQGPNNSPLHF. Written as DNA, the CDR3 is TGTGCCAGCAGCCAGGGCCCCAATAATTCACCCCTCCACTTT.

The chain carries TRBV6-5 and TRBJ1-3; D remains ambiguous. V dropped 0 bases and J dropped 0 bases, with 12 bases sitting between them. Germline CDR1 reads MNHEY; CDR2 reads SVGAGI. There are 17 residues in the CDR3. In DNA form, the CDR3 reads TGTGCCAGCAGTTACTCGAGTCCGCAGACCTCTGGAAACACCATATATTTT. Amino acids: CASSYSSPQTSGNTIYF.

The sample holds a few counts of this clonotype. The rearrangement links TRBV29-1 to TRBJ1-1; D is unclear. V dropped 0 bases and J dropped 5 bases, with 7 bases sitting between them. The germline CDR1 and CDR2 sequences are SQVTM and ANQGSEA. This CDR3 is 12 amino acids long. CDR3 loop: CSVEDGNTEAFF. CDR3 nucleotide sequence: TGCAGCGTTGAAGATGGAAATACTGAAGCTTTCTTT.

On this clonotype itself: One end of the junction does not line up with germline, which may come from a read error. V gene TRBV7-9 combines with J gene TRBJ1-1, with 10 nucleotides matching TRBD1. The germline V gene has CDR1 SEHNR and CDR2 FQNEAQ (reference sequence). This CDR3 spans 15 amino acids. In DNA, the CDR3 is TGTGCCAGCAGCTACCCGGGACAGGGGACCACTGAAGTTTTCTTT. This sequence encodes CASSYPGQGTTEVFF.

This clonotype was found many times. The chain uses TRBV5-6 and TRBJ1-1; D uncertain. The germline gives CDR1 SGHDT, CDR2 YYEEEE. The CDR3 sequence is 14 residues long. Trimming cost V 0 bases and J 8 bases, with 14 bases left between them. The CDR3 spells CASSLEGPGREAFF. The DNA of the CDR3 is TGTGCCAGCAGCTTGGAGGGCCCCGGTAGGGAAGCTTTCTTT.

This clonotype was seen repeatedly, ten times or more. The rearrangement uses TRBV30 and TRBJ1-4; 9 nucleotides agree with TRBD1. The V gene end was trimmed by 2 bases and the J gene end by 9 bases; junction bases not matched to a gene: 7. Germline CDR1 and CDR2: GTSNPN and SVGIG (reference sequence). The CDR3 length is 14 residues. The CDR3 region has the DNA TGTGCCTGGAGTATCGGACAGGGGCCCCAAAAACTGTTTTTT. Protein sequence: CAWSIGQGPQKLFF. Full variable domain (missing parts from reference TRBV30 and TRBJ1-4): SQTIHQWPATLVQPVGSPLSLECTVEGTSNPNLYWYRQAAGRGLQLLFYSVGIGQISSEVPQNLSASRPQDRQFILSSKKLLLSDSGFYLCAWSIGQGPQKLFFGSGTQLSVL.

This clonotype showed up just a few times. V is TRBV6-2 or TRBV6-3 and J is TRBJ1-2; D may be TRBD1 (5 bases). CDR1 MNHEY and CDR2 SVGEGT come from the germline V gene. This CDR3 spans 14 amino acids. V was clipped by 5 bases and J by 8 bases, with 18 bases between them. As DNA, the CDR3 is TGTGCCAGCAGTGGGGACCACAAGCTCTACGGCTACACCTTC. Encoded protein: CASSGDHKLYGYTF.

Written as DNA, the CDR3 is TGCGCCAGCAGTGAGTGGGGGACGGATGAGCAGTTCTTC. Amino acids: CASSEWGTDEQFF. V is TRBV10-1 and J is TRBJ2-1; tentatively, D is TRBD1 or TRBD2 (5 bases each). V was shortened by 1 base and J by 8 bases, with 9 bases between the two germline ends. Germline V lookup: CDR1 WNHNN, CDR2 SYGVQD (reference sequence). CDR3 size: 13 residues.

In its sample, this clonotype was seen a few times. This rearrangement joins TRBV2 to TRBJ2-2; either TRBD1 or TRBD2 may fit D (5 bases each). V dropped 8 bases and J dropped 4 bases, with 17 bases sitting between them. The CDR3 runs 15 residues. Germline CDR1 and CDR2: SNHLY and FYNNEI. The CDR3 loop is CASGGTGYFTGELFF. As DNA, the CDR3 is TGTGCCAGCGGAGGAACAGGTTACTTCACCGGGGAGCTGTTTTTT.

In its sample, this clonotype was seen a few times. The chain uses TRBV2 and TRBJ1-2; no clear D. The CDR3 has 11 amino acids. V was shortened by 4 bases and J by 8 bases, with 8 bases between the two germline ends. The germline gives CDR1 SNHLY, CDR2 FYNNEI. The CDR3 loop reads CASSGEPGYTF. The CDR3 region has the DNA TGTGCCAGCAGTGGAGAACCCGGCTACACCTTC.

The chain is built from TRBV3-1 and TRBJ2-3; D unresolved. This CDR3 is 16 amino acids long. Germline V lookup: CDR1 LGHDT, CDR2 YNNKEL (reference sequence). V dropped 2 bases and J dropped 0 bases, with 12 bases sitting between them. CDR3 region: CASSQRKPLSTDTQYF. The DNA for the CDR3 is TGTGCCAGCAGCCAAAGGAAGCCACTAAGCACAGATACGCAGTATTTT.

This clonotype was recorded a few times. The rearrangement uses TRBV20-1 and TRBJ1-6, with TRBD1 matching over 9 bases. The junction had 9 bases not matched to a gene; V was cut back by 6 bases and J by 9 bases. The CDR3 totals 14 residues. CDR1 is DFQATT, CDR2 SNEGSKA, per germline (reference sequence). In DNA, the CDR3 is TGCAGTGCAAAGCTGACAGGGGGGAGTTCACCCCTCCACTTT. Translation: CSAKLTGGSSPLHF.